The TCR beta chain under discussion was sequenced for a study of early T cells in non-severe SARS-CoV-2 infection. About the research overall: Sequencing input comprised bulk RNA from unsorted whole blood; chain pairing was not available. The study's findings and limits: Sequences matched to VDJdb favored anti-spike CD8 responses, while private and CD4 specificities were missed.

The protocol attached unique molecular identifiers to individual cDNA molecules. TCRdb processed the 5' RACE reads anew with MiXCR; each CDR3 protein has one entry. The table has some 80,000 distinct CDR3 sequences, 9% to 15% seen once. As concerns this clonotype: As yet, its antigen is unknown.

Germline CDR1 and CDR2: DFQATT and SNEGSKA (reference sequence). V lost 8 bases, J lost 3 bases, and 18 bases lay in between. There are 14 residues in the CDR3. The chain couples TRBV20-1 to TRBJ2-3; perhaps TRBD1 as D (6 bases). The sample was whole blood. The clonotype comes from an adult who was a healthcare worker with PCR-confirmed SARS-CoV-2 infection or an uninfected control (not recorded which). CDR3 DNA sequence: TGCAGTAACATGGGATACAGGGCAACAGATACGCAGTATTTT. As protein: CSNMGYRATDTQYF.